This T cell receptor beta chain was captured by sequencing in a study of regulatory T cells in long-lasting Graves disease. Looking at the study overall: By definition, persistent Graves' disease involved antithyroid drugs for over 5 years alongside positive TSH receptor antibodies. Study-wide results and caveats: Persistent disease preferred TRBV28, TRBJ1-2 and TRBJ2-5.

This CDR3 has 11 amino acids. The germline CDR1 and CDR2 sequences are SGHAT and FQNNGV. The ends were cut back, 4 bases at V and 9 bases at J, with 9 bases in the middle. Time point defined: persistent/refractory GD, antithyroid drugs over 5 years with positive TRAb. From RNA extracted from PBMCs, the TCR library was made. The authors diagnosed Graves' disease using American Thyroid Association guidelines. Many counts were recorded for this clonotype. Its antigen remains unidentified. CDR3-region Arm-PCR and iRepertoire HTBI primers produced the TCR beta libraries. In the study's own analysis: Analysis of the samples identified 60 to 75 TRBV and around 13 TRBJ segments. In TCRdb, the multiplex PCR reads were re-called with MiXCR into one record per CDR3 protein. None of the V and J calls come from the authors' own analysis; TCRdb made them. The top ten clones hold roughly an eighth of a sample with roughly 400,000 distinct CDR3 sequences, under 25% of them seen once.

This chain links TRBV11-2 with TRBJ2-5; D uncertain. This TCR was sampled from a female donor with Graves disease. The sequenced sample was peripheral blood mononuclear cells (PBMCs), obtained when the disease was refractory, from a patient treated with antithyroid drugs. The CDR3 DNA follows: TGTGCCAGCAGCTCCTCTGAGCCCCAGTACTTC. Its protein is CASSSSEPQYF.